This TCR beta chain was identified during a study of blood T cell repertoires in COVID-19. In the study overall: Samples of COVID-19 (acute and convalescent) were obtained from the United States, Italy and Spain.

Source study methods: It was from reference gene primer amplification that nucleated cell counts were estimated. Assay: immunoSEQ multiplex PCR; the TCRdb copy retains only in-frame clones and omits some. That table furnishes V, J and clone size, whereas the DNA furnished D and trimming. The table lists about 150,000 clones, 65% to 85% of them singletons. Clinical histories supplied by participants themselves formed the basis of cohort assignment. This clonotype originated in a woman in her forties or fifties who had been exposed to COVID-19. Sequenced sample: PBMCs or T cells enriched from blood (not recorded which).

DNA of the CDR3: TGTGCCAGCAGCTTACGCCGGCGACAGGGAGCAGGCGAGCAGTACTTC. This codes for CASSLRRRQGAGEQYF. The rearrangement uses TRBV7-8 and TRBJ2-7; 7 bases agree with TRBD1. The CDR3 contains 16 residues. With V trimmed by 2 bases and J by 6 bases, 13 bases remained unmatched. The V gene's germline CDR1 is SGHVS and CDR2 FQNEAQ.